What follows describes a single TCR beta chain. What it recognizes is unknown. J lost 4 bases, V lost 3 bases, and 5 bases had no gene match. This CDR3 region has 16 residues. Germline CDR1 and CDR2: KGHSH and LQKENI. TCRdb keeps only in-frame clones here, not all; method: immunoSEQ multiplex PCR. The data hold 140,000 or so clones, with approximately 86% observed a single time. These data come from a study of T cell responses to AZD1222 COVID-19 vaccine. Findings of the study overall: Regions 160-218 and 743-854 held dominance among vaccine-associated CD4 TCRs, which spanned spike. Clonal diversity was possibly underestimated, and white British individuals and females predominated among donors. Seropositive at baseline were only a handful of AZD1222 recipients.

The specimen comprised peripheral blood, sampled 28 days after the second dose of the MenACWY control vaccine. V usage is TRBV18 and J usage is TRBJ1-6, with 8 nucleotides matching TRBD1. This sequence originates from an adult who received the MenACWY meningococcal vaccine as a control. The CDR3 sequence: CASSPPGTGYNSPLHF. The CDR3 DNA is TGTGCCAGCTCACCGCCAGGGACAGGATATAATTCACCCCTCCACTTT.